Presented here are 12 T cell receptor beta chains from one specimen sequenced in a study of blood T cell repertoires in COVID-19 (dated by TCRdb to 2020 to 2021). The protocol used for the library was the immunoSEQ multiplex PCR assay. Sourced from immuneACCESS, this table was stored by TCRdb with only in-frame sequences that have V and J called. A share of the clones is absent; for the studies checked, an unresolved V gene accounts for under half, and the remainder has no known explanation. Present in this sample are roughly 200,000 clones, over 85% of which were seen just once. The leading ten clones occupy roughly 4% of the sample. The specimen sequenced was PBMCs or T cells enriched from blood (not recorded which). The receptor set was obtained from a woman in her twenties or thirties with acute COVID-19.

CDR3 loop: CAWSRDRGKEQYF. The CDR3 region has the DNA TGTGCCTGGAGCCGGGACAGGGGTAAGGAGCAGTACTTC. The chain employs TRBV30 and TRBJ2-7; 10 bases agree with TRBD1. Losses at the gene ends were 3 bases for V and 7 bases for J; bases not matched to a gene: 6. The V gene's germline CDR1 is GTSNPN and CDR2 SVGIG (reference sequence). The CDR3 consists of 13 residues.

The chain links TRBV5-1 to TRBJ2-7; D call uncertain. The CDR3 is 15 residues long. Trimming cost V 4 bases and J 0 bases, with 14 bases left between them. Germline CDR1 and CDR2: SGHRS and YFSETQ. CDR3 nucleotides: TGCGCCAGCAGCAGAGAATTAGCAAGCTCCTACGAGCAGTACTTC. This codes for CASSRELASSYEQYF.

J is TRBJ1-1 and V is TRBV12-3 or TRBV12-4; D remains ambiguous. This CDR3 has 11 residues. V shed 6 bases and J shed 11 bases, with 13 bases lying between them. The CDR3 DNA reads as TGTGCCAGCAGATCACGCGGGCTTGCTTTCTTT. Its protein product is CASRSRGLAFF.

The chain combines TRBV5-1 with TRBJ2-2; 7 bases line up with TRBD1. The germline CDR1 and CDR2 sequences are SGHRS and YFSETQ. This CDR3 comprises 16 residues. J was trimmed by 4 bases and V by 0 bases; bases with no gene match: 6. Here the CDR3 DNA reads TGCGCCAGCAGCTTGGTGGCGACAGGGCGCACCGGGGAGCTGTTTTTT. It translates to CASSLVATGRTGELFF.

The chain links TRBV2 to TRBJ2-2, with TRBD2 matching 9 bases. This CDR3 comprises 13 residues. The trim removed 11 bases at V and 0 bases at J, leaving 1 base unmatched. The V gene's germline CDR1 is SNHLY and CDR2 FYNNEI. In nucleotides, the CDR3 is TGTGCCGGCGGGGGGGCGAACACCGGGGAGCTGTTTTTT. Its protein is CAGGGANTGELFF.

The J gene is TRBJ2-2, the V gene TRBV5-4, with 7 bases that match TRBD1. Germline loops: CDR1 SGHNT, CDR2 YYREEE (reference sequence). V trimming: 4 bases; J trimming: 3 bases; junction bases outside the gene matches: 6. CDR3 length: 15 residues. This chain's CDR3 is CASSRDRAHTGELFF. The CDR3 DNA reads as TGTGCCAGCAGCCGCGACAGGGCGCACACCGGGGAGCTGTTTTTT.

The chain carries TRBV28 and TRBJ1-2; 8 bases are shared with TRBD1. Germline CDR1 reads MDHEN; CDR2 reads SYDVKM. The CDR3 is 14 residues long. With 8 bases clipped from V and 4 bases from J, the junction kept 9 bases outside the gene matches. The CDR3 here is CASGIGTGVYGYTF. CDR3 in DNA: TGTGCCAGCGGGATCGGGACAGGAGTCTATGGCTACACCTTC.

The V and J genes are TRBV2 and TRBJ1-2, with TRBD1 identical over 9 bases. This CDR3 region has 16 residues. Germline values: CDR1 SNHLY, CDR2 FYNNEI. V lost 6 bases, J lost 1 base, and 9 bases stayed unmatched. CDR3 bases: TGTGCCAGCAGGAGGGACGGGACAGGGAGTAACTATGGCTACACCTTC. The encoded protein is CASRRDGTGSNYGYTF.

CDR3 in DNA: TGCGCCAGCAGTGAAGATGTGGCTAGCGGAACCAAACAAGAGACCCAGTACTTC. Amino acid sequence: CASSEDVASGTKQETQYF. This chain connects TRBV10-1 to TRBJ2-5; TRBD2 matches at 7 bases. Germline V gene sequence: CDR1 WNHNN, CDR2 SYGVQD (reference sequence). This CDR3 contains 18 residues. Germline trimming cut 3 bases from V and 2 bases from J; bases unmatched to any gene: 15.

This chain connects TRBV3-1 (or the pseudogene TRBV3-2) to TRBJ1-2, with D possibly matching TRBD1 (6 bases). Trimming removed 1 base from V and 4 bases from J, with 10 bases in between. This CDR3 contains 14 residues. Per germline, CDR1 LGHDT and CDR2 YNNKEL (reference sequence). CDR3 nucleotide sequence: TGTGCCAGCAGCCAAGGGGGGCTTTCCTATGGCTACACCTTC. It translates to CASSQGGLSYGYTF.

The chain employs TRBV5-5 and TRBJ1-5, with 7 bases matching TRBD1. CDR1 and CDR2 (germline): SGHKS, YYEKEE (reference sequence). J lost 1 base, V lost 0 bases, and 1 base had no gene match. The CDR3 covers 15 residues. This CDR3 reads CASSLEGQSNQPQHF. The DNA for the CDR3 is TGTGCCAGCAGCTTGGAGGGACAGAGCAATCAGCCCCAGCATTTT.

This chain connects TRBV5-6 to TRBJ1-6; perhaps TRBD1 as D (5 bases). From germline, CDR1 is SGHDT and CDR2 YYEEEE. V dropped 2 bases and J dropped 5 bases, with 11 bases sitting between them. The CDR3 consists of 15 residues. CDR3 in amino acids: CASSFRASNNSPLHF. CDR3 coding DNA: TGTGCCAGCAGCTTCAGGGCCAGCAATAATTCACCCCTCCACTTT.